The rows below give T cell receptor beta chains drawn from one sample of a study of cytomegalovirus exposure and HLA in healthy donors. TCRdb's table, derived via immunoSEQ multiplex PCR, lists solely in-frame clones and lacks some. The data show roughly 220,000 clones, with approximately 78% seen just once and 2.9% held by the top ten. Source material: PBMCs. The receptors stem from a man under 40 in good health and CMV-seronegative. Both conserved end residues are part of each CDR3. The order of the fields is clone size, V gene, CDR3 length, J gene, CDR3 protein. Rows may omit the clone size; those that give it use once, few, many or a size class.

>few|TRBV19|12|TRBJ1-1
CASRRGSSEAFF
>.|TRBV9|15|TRBJ2-2
CASSFGTANTGELFF
>.|TRBV28|15|TRBJ2-7
CASASPSTASYEQYF
>.|TRBV5-8|17|TRBJ2-2
CASSFIRTSTVIGELFF
>.|TRBV7-9|14|TRBJ2-2
CASSLDVLTGELFF
>.|TRBV2|17|TRBJ2-7
CASSLTQQGIVIYEQYF
>.|TRBV7-6|16|TRBJ2-5
CASSLSSSGREETQYF
>.|TRBV6-1|15|TRBJ2-7
CASSDLGLYSYEQYF
>.|TRBV18|16|TRBJ1-2
CASSPTGGAAGYGYTF
>.|TRBV7-9|15|TRBJ2-3
CASSIRRGNTDTQYF
>.|TRBV18|13|TRBJ1-2
CASSPMGYGGYTF
>.|TRBV29-1|12|TRBJ1-1
CSVEDGGTEAFF
>.|TRBV9|14|TRBJ1-6
CASSPPGNNSPLHF
>.|TRBV10-3|15|TRBJ1-2
CAIRPQGGLNYGYTF
>.|TRBV7-3|15|TRBJ2-3
CASSLDGGRTDTQYF
>.|TRBV6-1|16|TRBJ1-3
CASSEGGQVFGNTIYF
>.|TRBV2|13|TRBJ1-5
CASSESNNQPQHF
>once|TRBV27|12|TRBJ2-1
CASSPLAGGLFF
>.|TRBV5-6|16|TRBJ1-5
CASSNRGGSSNQPQHF
>.|TRBV29-1|13|TRBJ2-7
CSVQTSLIYEQYF
>once|TRBV9|16|TRBJ2-7
CASSERVLANVYEQYF
>once|TRBV4-2|16|TRBJ2-1
CASSRSIGEGKNEQFF
>.|TRBV25-1|16|TRBJ2-1
CASSEFRQGTKNEQFF
>.|TRBV28|13|TRBJ2-7
CASTPGVSYEQYF
>.|TRBV6-1|14|TRBJ2-7
CASSEMGRGVEQYF
>.|TRBV4-2|16|TRBJ1-3
CASSPPQGFSGNTIYF
>.|TRBV27|15|TRBJ2-5
CASSLYLGVQETQYF
>.|TRBV29-1|14|TRBJ1-2
CSVGQGRSNYGYTF
>.|TRBV28|13|TRBJ2-7
CASSLGRGYEQYF
>.|TRBV5-6|15|TRBJ1-2
CASSLAQGPNYGYTF
>few|TRBV29-1|14|TRBJ2-1
CSVKRPGLINEQFF
>.|TRBV19|15|TRBJ1-4
CASSGTGGLGEKLFF
>once|TRBV9|14|TRBJ2-3
CASSVLATTDTQYF
>.|TRBV29-1|14|TRBJ2-3
CSVMGLASTDTQYF
>.|TRBV6-1|17|TRBJ1-5
CASSEGDRGRGNQPQHF
>.|TRBV6-5|15|TRBJ1-4
CASSYSQGAGEKLFF
>.|TRBV18|16|TRBJ2-5
CASSPISWAVQETQYF
>few|TRBV6-1|11|TRBJ1-1
CASSGTGASFF
>.|TRBV6-5|15|TRBJ2-5
CASSGLAGGKETQYF
>.|TRBV19|14|TRBJ1-1
CASSIGGFSTEAFF
>.|TRBV5-1|15|TRBJ2-1
CASSHRGGSGNEQFF
>.|TRBV6-1|17|TRBJ1-6
CASSEGKRGGRNSPLHF